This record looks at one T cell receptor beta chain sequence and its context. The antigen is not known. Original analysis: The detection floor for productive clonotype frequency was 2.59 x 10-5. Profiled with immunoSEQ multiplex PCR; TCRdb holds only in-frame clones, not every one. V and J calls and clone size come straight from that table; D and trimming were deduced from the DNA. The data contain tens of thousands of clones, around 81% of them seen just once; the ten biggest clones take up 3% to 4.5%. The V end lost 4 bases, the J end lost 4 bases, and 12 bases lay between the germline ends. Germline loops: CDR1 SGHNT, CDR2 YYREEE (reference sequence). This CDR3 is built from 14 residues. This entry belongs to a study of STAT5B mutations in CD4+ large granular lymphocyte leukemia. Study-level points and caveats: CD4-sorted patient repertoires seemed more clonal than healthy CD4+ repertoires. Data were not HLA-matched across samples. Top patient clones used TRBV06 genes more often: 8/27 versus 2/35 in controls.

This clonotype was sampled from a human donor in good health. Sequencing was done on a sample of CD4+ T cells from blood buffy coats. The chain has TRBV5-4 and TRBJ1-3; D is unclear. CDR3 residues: CASSLWREGNTIYF. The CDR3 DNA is TGTGCCAGCAGCCTTTGGCGGGAAGGAAACACCATATATTTT.